Below, one T cell receptor (beta chain) is given with its context. Produced via immunoSEQ multiplex PCR; TCRdb's table is partial and in-frame only. This table holds 20,000 or so clones, around 75% found once. The record originates from a study of sequential checkpoint blockade in melanoma. Described treatment: randomized to nivolumab then ipilimumab (arm A) or the reverse (arm B). No patient had prior DNA-damaging chemotherapy. The sequence derives from a human donor with melanoma. The sample here was CD8+ T cells sorted from blood (inferred from file names), taken from a patient given nivolumab and ipilimumab in sequence.

Here the CDR3 reads CATTGRVANEKLFF. CDR3 bases: TGTGCCACCACGGGCAGGGTGGCTAATGAAAAACTGTTTTTT. This chain joins TRBV6-6 and TRBJ1-4, with D possibly being TRBD1 (5 bases). The CDR3 contains 14 residues. The V end lost 10 bases, the J end lost 3 bases, and 15 bases lay between the germline ends. CDR1 and CDR2 from the germline V gene are MNHNY and SVGAGI (reference sequence).